The 8 T cell receptor beta chains below come from one sample, sequenced in a study of OX40 agonist ivuxolimab in advanced cancers. The data were produced by immunoSEQ multiplex PCR, yet TCRdb's version contains in-frame clones alone and is incomplete. The sample has tens of thousands of clones, 85% to 90% seen once. The sequences come from CD4+ or CD8+ T cells sorted from blood, collected in a trial of the OX40 agonist ivuxolimab. Source of these receptors: an adult with an advanced solid tumor such as melanoma, head and neck, liver or kidney cancer.

The CDR3 bases are TGTGCCTGGAGTGAGGGCCTCGTGCCCCAACCCCAGCATTTT. Encoded protein: CAWSEGLVPQPQHF. V and J are TRBV30 and TRBJ1-5; no reliable D call. V was cut by 1 base and J by 10 bases, with 17 bases left in between. The CDR3 sequence is 14 residues long. The V gene's germline CDR1 is GTSNPN and CDR2 SVGIG (reference sequence).

The chain uses TRBV6-6 and TRBJ1-2; 8 nucleotides align to TRBD1. Germline assignment: CDR1 MNHNY and CDR2 SVGAGI (reference sequence). Germline trimming cut 6 bases from V and 4 bases from J; bases unmatched to any gene: 10. CDR3 length: 15 residues. Here the CDR3 reads CASSHEDRAPYGYTF. The CDR3 DNA reads TGTGCCAGCAGCCACGAGGACAGGGCCCCCTATGGCTACACCTTC.

J is TRBJ1-5 and V is TRBV27; D perhaps matches TRBD1 (6 bases). This CDR3 region has 15 residues. The V gene's germline CDR1 is MNHEY and CDR2 SMNVEV (reference sequence). The germline V and J ends were trimmed by 5 bases and 7 bases, with 18 bases remaining between them. For the CDR3, the DNA is TGTGCCAGCAGTCCCGTTAGAGGGGGAGGACAGCCCCAGCATTTT. It specifies CASSPVRGGGQPQHF.

The chain links TRBV11-2 to TRBJ1-2; D is unresolved. The CDR3 is 13 amino acids. CDR1 is SGHAT, CDR2 FQNNGV, per germline. V gave up 0 bases and J gave up 2 bases, with 4 bases separating them. CDR3: CASSLDLNYGYTF. In DNA, the CDR3 is TGTGCCAGCAGCTTAGATTTGAACTATGGCTACACCTTC. The full variable domain, with the rest looked up from reference TRBV11-2 and TRBJ1-2, is EAGVAQSPRYKIIEKRQSVAFWCNPISGHATLYWYQQILGQGPKLLIQFQNNGVVDDSQLPKDRFSAERLKGVDSTLKIQPAKLEDSAVYLCASSLDLNYGYTFGSGTRLTVV.

The rearrangement links TRBV19 to TRBJ2-2; D remains unclear. This CDR3 is built from 13 residues. Germline loops: CDR1 LNHDA, CDR2 SQIVND (reference sequence). V lost 5 bases and J 4 bases, leaving 8 bases between the germline ends. CDR3 sequence reads: CASSPRFTGELFF. The CDR3 coding sequence is TGTGCCAGTAGTCCGCGGTTCACCGGGGAGCTGTTTTTT.

This chain joins TRBV5-6 and TRBJ1-2; D gene unclear. Trimming pared 1 base from V and 0 bases from J, leaving 16 bases between. The CDR3 is made up of 17 amino acids. Germline assignment: CDR1 SGHDT and CDR2 YYEEEE. The CDR3 DNA reads TGTGCCAGCAGCTTGCGCCCGTGGCTGAGAGCTAACTATGGCTACACCTTC. Translation gives CASSLRPWLRANYGYTF.

The chain joins TRBV19 to TRBJ1-4; 10 bases align to TRBD1. Trimming took 7 bases from V and 8 from J; bases not matched to a gene: 10. Germline V gene sequence: CDR1 LNHDA, CDR2 SQIVND (reference sequence). The CDR3 length is 15 residues. The CDR3 loop is CASNRPGTGEEKLFF. DNA of the CDR3: TGTGCCAGTAACAGACCAGGGACAGGGGAAGAAAAACTGTTTTTT.

This clone was counted a single time. The chain is built from TRBV4-1 and TRBJ2-1; 8 bases fit TRBD2. Trimming took 5 bases from V and 4 from J; bases not matched to a gene: 10. The CDR3 extends over 16 amino acids. Germline lookup yields CDR1 MGHRA and CDR2 YSYEKL. In nucleotides, the CDR3 is TGCGCCAGCAGCGCAGACGGGGGGGCAAGGTACAATGAGCAGTTCTTC. Amino acids: CASSADGGARYNEQFF.